This TCR beta chain was identified during a study of blood T cell repertoires in COVID-19. At the level of the study: The United States, Italy and Spain were the sources of the acute and convalescent COVID-19 samples.

Clones were sequenced by immunoSEQ multiplex PCR, and TCRdb holds only the in-frame ones, with some missing. The sample has roughly 180,000 clones, under 85% seen once. It was during active infection that Seattle patients were enrolled and then longitudinally followed. This clone was observed a handful of times. The TCR originated in an elderly man with COVID-19, enrolled during active disease. Input material: peripheral blood.

The CDR3 is CASRPTGSYGYTF. The DNA of the CDR3 is TGTGCCAGCAGACCTACAGGGAGCTATGGCTACACCTTC. The rearrangement joins TRBV12-3 or TRBV12-4 to TRBJ1-2; D is perhaps TRBD1 (6 bases). Trimming pared 6 bases from V and 4 bases from J, leaving 12 bases between. The CDR3 extends over 13 amino acids.